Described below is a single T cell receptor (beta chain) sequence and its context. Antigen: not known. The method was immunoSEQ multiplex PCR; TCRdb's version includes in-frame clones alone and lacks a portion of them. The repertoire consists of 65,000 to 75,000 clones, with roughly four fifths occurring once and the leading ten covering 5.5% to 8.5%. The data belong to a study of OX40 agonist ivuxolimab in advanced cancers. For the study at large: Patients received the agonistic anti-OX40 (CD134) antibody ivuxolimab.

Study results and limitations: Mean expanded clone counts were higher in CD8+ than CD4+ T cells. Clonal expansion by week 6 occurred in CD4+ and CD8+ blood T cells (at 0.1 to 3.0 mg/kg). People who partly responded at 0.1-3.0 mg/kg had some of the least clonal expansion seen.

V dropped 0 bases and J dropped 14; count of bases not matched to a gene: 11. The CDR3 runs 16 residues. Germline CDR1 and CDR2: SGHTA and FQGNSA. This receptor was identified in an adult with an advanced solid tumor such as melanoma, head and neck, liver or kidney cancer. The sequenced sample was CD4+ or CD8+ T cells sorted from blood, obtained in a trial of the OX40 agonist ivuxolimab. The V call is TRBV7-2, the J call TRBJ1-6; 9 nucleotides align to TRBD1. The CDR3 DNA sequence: TGTGCCAGCAGCTTAGCCGGGGGACAGGGATCCCGGGCCCTCCACTTT. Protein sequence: CASSLAGGQGSRALHF.